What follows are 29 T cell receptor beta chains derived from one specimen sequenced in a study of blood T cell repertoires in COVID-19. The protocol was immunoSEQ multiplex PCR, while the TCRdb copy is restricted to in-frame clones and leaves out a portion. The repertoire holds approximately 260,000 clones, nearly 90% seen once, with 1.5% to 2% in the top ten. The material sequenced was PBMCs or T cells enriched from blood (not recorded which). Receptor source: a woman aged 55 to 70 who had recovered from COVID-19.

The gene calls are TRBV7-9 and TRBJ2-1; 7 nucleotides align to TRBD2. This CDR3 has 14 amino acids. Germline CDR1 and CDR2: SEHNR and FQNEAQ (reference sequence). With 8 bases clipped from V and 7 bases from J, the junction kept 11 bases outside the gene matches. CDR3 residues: CASGKTSATNEQFF. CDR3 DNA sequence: TGTGCCAGCGGCAAAACTAGCGCGACAAATGAGCAGTTCTTC.

CDR3 sequence reads: CASSLADLMQPQHF. As DNA, the CDR3 is TGTGCCAGCAGCTTGGCAGATCTCATGCAGCCCCAGCATTTT. The rearrangement uses TRBV5-5 and TRBJ1-5; D is unclear. This CDR3 comprises 14 residues. CDR1 SGHKS and CDR2 YYEKEE come from the germline V gene (reference sequence). V was clipped by 0 bases and J by 7 bases, with 11 bases between them.

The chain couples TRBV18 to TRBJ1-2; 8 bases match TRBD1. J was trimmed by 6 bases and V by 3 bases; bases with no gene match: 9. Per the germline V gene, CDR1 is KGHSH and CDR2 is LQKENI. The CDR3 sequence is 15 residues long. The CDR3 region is CASSPLMTGADGYTF. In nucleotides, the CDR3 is TGTGCCAGCTCACCTCTGATGACAGGGGCGGATGGCTACACCTTC.

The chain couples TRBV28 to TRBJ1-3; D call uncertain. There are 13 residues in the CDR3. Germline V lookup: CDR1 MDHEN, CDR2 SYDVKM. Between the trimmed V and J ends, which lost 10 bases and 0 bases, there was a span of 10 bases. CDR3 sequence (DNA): TGTGCCACTAGAGAACACTCTGGAAACACCATATATTTT. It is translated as CATREHSGNTIYF.

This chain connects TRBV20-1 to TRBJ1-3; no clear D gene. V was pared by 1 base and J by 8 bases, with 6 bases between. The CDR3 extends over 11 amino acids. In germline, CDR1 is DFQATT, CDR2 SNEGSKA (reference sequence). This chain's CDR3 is CSARVVDTIYF. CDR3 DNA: TGCAGTGCTAGAGTCGTAGACACCATATATTTT.

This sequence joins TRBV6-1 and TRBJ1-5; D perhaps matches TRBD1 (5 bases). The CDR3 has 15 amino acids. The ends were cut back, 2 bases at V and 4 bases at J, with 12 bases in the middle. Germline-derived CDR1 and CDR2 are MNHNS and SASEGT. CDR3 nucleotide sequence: TGTGCCAGCAGTGAATTAGGGGTGCCAAATCAGCCCCAGCATTTT. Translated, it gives CASSELGVPNQPQHF.

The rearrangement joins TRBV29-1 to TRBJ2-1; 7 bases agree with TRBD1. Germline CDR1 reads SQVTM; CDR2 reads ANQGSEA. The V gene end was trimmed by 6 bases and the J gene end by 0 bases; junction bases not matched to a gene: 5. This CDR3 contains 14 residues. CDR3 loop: CSVSRDSSYNEQFF. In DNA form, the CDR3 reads TGCAGCGTCTCCCGGGACAGCTCCTACAATGAGCAGTTCTTC.

Written as DNA, the CDR3 is TGTGCCAGTTCCGGGACACCTGAAAAACTGTTTTTT. Protein sequence: CASSGTPEKLFF. The chain uses TRBV28 and TRBJ1-4; TRBD1 might be the D (6 bases). The V and J ends lost 9 bases and 7 bases respectively, with 12 bases between them. This CDR3 region has 12 residues. Looked up from germline, CDR1 is MDHEN and CDR2 is SYDVKM.

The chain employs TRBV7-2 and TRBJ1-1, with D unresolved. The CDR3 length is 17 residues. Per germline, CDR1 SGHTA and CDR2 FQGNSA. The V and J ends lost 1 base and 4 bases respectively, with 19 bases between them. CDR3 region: CASSLVGTALSGTEAFF. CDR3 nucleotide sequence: TGTGCCAGCAGCTTAGTTGGCACAGCCCTAAGTGGCACTGAAGCTTTCTTT.

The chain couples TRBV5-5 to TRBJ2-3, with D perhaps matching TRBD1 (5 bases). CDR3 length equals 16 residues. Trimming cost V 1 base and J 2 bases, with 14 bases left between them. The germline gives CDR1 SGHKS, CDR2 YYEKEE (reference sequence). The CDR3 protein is CASSLNPPGNTDTQYF. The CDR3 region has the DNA TGTGCCAGCAGCTTGAACCCGCCAGGGAACACAGATACGCAGTATTTT. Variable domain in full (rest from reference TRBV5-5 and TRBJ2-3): DAGVTQSPTHLIKTRGQQVTLRCSPISGHKSVSWYQQVLGQGPQFIFQYYEKEERGRGNFPDRFSARQFPNYSSELNVNALLLGDSALYLCASSLNPPGNTDTQYFGPGTRLTVL.

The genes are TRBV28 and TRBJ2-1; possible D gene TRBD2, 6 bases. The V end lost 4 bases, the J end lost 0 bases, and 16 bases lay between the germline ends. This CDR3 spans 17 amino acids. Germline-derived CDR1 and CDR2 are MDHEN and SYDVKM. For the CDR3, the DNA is TGTGCCAGCAGTTGGGGCGGGACTCCCTCCTCCTACAATGAGCAGTTCTTC. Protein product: CASSWGGTPSSYNEQFF.

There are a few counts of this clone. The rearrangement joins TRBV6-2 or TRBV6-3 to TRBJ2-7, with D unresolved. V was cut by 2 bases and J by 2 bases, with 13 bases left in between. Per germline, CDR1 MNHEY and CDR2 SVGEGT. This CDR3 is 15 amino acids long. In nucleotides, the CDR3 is TGTGCCAGCAGTTACAGTCAGGCAAATCCCTACGAGCAGTACTTC. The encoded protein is CASSYSQANPYEQYF.

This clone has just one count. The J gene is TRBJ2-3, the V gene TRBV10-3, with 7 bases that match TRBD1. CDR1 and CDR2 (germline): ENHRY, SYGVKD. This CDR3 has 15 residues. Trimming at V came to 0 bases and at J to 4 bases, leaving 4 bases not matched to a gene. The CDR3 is CAISESIDRADTQYF. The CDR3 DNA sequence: TGTGCCATCAGTGAGTCGATTGACAGGGCAGATACGCAGTATTTT.

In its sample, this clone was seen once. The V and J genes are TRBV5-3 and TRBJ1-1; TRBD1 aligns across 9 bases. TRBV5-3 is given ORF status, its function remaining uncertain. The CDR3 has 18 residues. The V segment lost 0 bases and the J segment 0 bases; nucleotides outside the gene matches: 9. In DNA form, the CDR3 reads TGTGCCAGAAGCTTGGATGGGGGACAGGGCGTTATGAACACTGAAGCTTTCTTT. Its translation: CARSLDGGQGVMNTEAFF.

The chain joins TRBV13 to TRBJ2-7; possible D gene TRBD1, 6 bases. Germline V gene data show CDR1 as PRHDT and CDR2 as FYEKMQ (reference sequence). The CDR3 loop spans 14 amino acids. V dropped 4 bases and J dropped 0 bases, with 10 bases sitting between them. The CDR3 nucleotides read TGTGCCAGCAGCTCAAGACAGGCCTCCTACGAGCAGTACTTC. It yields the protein CASSSRQASYEQYF.

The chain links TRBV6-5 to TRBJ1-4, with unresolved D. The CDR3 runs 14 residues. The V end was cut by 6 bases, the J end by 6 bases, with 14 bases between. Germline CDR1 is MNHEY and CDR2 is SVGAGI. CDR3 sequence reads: CASRSAGGDEKLFF. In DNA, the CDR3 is TGTGCCAGCAGAAGCGCAGGAGGTGATGAAAAACTGTTTTTT.

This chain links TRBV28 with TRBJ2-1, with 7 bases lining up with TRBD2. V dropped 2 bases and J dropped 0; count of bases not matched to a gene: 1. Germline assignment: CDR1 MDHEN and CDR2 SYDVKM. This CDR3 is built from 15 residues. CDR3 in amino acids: CASSLGGGSYNEQFF. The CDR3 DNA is TGTGCCAGCAGTTTAGGGGGGGGCTCCTACAATGAGCAGTTCTTC.

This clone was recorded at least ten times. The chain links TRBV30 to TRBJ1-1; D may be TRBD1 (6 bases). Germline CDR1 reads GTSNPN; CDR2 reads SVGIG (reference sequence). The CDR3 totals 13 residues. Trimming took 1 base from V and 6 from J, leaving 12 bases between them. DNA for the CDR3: TGTGCCTGGAGTGGATACAGGGTTGCTGAAGCTTTCTTT. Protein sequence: CAWSGYRVAEAFF.

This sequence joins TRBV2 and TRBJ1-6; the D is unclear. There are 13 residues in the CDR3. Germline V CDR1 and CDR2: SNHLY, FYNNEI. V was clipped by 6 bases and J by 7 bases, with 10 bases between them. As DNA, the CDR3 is TGTGCCAGCAGACCCGAGCGGAATTCACCCCTCCACTTT. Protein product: CASRPERNSPLHF.

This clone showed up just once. As DNA, the CDR3 is TGCGCCAGCAGTCTCCAGCCTGGGAGCTCCTACAATGAGCAGTTCTTC. Encoded protein: CASSLQPGSSYNEQFF. This chain links TRBV5-1 with TRBJ2-1, with D perhaps TRBD2 (5 bases). CDR3 size: 16 residues. V gave up 5 bases and J gave up 0 bases, with 15 bases separating them. Germline V gene data show CDR1 as SGHRS and CDR2 as YFSETQ.

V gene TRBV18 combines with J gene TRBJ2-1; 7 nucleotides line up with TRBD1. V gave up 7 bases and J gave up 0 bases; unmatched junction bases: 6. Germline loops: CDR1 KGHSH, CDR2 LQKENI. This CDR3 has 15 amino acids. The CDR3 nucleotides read TGTGCCAGCTTACCGGACAGGAGCTCCTACAATGAGCAGTTCTTC. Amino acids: CASLPDRSSYNEQFF.

The CDR3 bases are TGCGCCAGCAGCCAAGAGATAAGGACTAGCGGGAGCTCGGGCTACATGGATACGCAGTATTTT. Its protein product is CASSQEIRTSGSSGYMDTQYF. This rearrangement joins TRBV4-1 to TRBJ2-3; 13 bases line up with TRBD2. Germline CDR1 reads MGHRA; CDR2 reads YSYEKL. The V and J ends lost 0 bases and 6 bases, in that order; junction bases with no gene match: 18. The CDR3 contains 21 residues.

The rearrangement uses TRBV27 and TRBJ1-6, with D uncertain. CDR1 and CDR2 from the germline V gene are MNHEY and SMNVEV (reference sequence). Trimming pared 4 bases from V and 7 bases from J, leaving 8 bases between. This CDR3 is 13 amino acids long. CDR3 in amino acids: CASSYYGNSPLHF. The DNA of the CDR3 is TGTGCCAGCAGTTACTACGGGAATTCACCCCTCCACTTT.

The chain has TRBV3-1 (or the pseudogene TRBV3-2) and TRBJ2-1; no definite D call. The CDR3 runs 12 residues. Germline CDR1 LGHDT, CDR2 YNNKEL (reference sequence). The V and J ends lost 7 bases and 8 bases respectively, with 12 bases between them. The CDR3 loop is CASISGGDEQFF. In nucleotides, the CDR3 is TGTGCCAGCATCTCTGGCGGTGATGAGCAGTTCTTC.

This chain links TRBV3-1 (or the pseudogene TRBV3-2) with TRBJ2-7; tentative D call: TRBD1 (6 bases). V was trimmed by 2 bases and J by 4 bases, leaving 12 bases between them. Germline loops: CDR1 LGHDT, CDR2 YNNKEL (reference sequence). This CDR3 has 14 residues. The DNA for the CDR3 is TGTGCCAGCAGCCAACAACAGGGTATTTACGAGCAGTACTTC. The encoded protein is CASSQQQGIYEQYF.

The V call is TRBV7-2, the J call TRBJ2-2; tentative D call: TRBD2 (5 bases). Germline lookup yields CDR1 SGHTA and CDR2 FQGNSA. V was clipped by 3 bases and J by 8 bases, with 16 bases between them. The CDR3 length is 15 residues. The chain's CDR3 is CASSFTAVPGGELFF. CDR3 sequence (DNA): TGTGCCAGCAGCTTTACAGCGGTACCTGGAGGGGAGCTGTTTTTT. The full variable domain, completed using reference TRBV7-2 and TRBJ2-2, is GAGVSQSPSNKVTEKGKDVELRCDPISGHTALYWYRQSLGQGLEFLIYFQGNSAPDKSGLPSDRFSAERTGGSVSTLTIQRTQQEDSAVYLCASSFTAVPGGELFFGEGSRLTVL.

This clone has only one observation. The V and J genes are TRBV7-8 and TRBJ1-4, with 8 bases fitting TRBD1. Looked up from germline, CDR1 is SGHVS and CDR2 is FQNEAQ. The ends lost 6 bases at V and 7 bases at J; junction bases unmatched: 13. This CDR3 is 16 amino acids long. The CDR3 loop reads CASSFGRTGIREKLFF. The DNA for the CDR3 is TGTGCCAGCAGTTTTGGGCGGACAGGGATCCGTGAAAAACTGTTTTTT.

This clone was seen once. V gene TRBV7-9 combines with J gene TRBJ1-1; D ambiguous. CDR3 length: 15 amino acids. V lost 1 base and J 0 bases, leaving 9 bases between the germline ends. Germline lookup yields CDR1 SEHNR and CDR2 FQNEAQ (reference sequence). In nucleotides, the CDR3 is TGTGCCAGCAGCTTAGGGAGCCTCATGAACACTGAAGCTTTCTTT. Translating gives CASSLGSLMNTEAFF.

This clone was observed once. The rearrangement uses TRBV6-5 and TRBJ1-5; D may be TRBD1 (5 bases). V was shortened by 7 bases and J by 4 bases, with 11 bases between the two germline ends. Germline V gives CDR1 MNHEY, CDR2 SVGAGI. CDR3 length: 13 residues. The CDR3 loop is CASTRGWNQPQHF. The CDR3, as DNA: TGTGCCAGCACTCGGGGGTGGAATCAGCCCCAGCATTTT.